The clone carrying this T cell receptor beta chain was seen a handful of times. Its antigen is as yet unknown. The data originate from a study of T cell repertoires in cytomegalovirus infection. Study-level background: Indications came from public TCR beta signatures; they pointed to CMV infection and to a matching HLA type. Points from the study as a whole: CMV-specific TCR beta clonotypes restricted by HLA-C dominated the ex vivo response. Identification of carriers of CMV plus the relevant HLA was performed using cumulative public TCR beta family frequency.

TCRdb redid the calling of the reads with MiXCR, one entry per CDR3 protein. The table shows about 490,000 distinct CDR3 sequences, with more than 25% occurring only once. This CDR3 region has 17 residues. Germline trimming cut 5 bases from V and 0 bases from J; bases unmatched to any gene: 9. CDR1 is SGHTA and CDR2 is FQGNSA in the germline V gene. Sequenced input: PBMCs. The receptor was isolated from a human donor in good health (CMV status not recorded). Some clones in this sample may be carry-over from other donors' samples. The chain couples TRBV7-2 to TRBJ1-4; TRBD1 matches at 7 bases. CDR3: CASSPLAQGATNEKLFF. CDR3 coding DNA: TGTGCCAGCAGCCCCCTCGCCCAGGGGGCAACTAATGAAAAACTGTTTTTT.